This T cell receptor beta chain was observed in a study of T cells in Graves' hyperthyroidism and ophthalmopathy. V lost 6 bases and J lost 5, with 19 bases in between. The CDR3 sequence is 15 residues long. RNA transcripts served as the template for amplifying TCR beta CDR3 regions. Using the HTBI primer set, a first-round RT-PCR was run on the TCR CDR3. TCRdb used MiXCR to reprocess the multiplex PCR reads, holding one entry per CDR3 protein. The sample shows around 480,000 distinct CDR3 sequences, around an eighth of them seen only once. Study-level points and caveats: Most clonotypes expanded in the thyroid (above 0.001) were also present in blood.

In its sample, this clonotype was seen a few times. Its target is unknown. The source material was blood. The rearrangement links TRBV12-3 or TRBV12-4 to TRBJ2-5; D gene unclear. This sequence originates from a woman in her late teens or twenties with Graves' hyperthyroidism. This CDR3 is CASSPTSIRRETQYF. The CDR3 coding sequence is TGTGCCAGCAGCCCTACATCTATCCGGCGGGAGACCCAGTACTTC.